The 7 T cell receptor beta chains in this list originate from one sample, sequenced in a study of Graves' ophthalmopathy and Graves' hyperthyroidism. Researchers took RNA transcripts and amplified TCR beta CDR3 regions from them. HTBI-primed RT-PCR formed the first round, and a multiplex PCR formed the second. Via MiXCR, TCRdb re-called the multiplex PCR reads, giving one row per CDR3 protein. This repertoire shows 600,000 to 950,000 distinct CDR3 sequences, roughly two fifths found once; its top ten account for around 40%. The sequencing input was peripheral blood. These receptors all come from an adult man with Graves' ophthalmopathy.

This clonotype was found once. With a much larger clone just one base away, this may be a read error. This sequence joins TRBV10-1 and TRBJ2-5, with 8 bases aligning to TRBD1. The CDR3 is 15 residues long. The germline V gene has CDR1 WNHNN and CDR2 SYGVQD (reference sequence). The CDR3 bases are TGCGCCAGCAGTTCAGGGGGCGCCGGAGGAGAGACCCGGTACTTC. This sequence encodes CASSSGGAGGETRYF.

This clonotype was seen more than once but under ten times. The chain couples TRBV12-3 or TRBV12-4 to TRBJ1-3; D might be TRBD1 (5 bases). Trimming left V 1 base short and J 1 base short, with 8 bases between. The CDR3 runs 15 residues. The DNA of the CDR3 is TGTGCCAGCAGTTTAGAAGGGACTTCTGGAAACACCATATATTTT. Its protein is CASSLEGTSGNTIYF.

About this clonotype: A read error may explain this, as a much larger clone is one base away. No conserved phenylalanine or tryptophan ends this CDR3, so it is likely a read error. The genes are TRBV7-9 and TRBJ2-5, with a possible D match to TRBD1 (5 bases). The length of the CDR3 is 14 residues. With 3 bases removed from V and 0 bases from J, the gap between germline ends came to 8 bases. Germline CDR1 SEHNR, CDR2 FQNEAQ (reference sequence). CDR3 protein: CASSLGQYQETQYV. CDR3 bases: TGTGCCAGCAGCTTGGGGCAGTACCAAGAGACCCAGTACGTC.

This chain uses TRBV7-2 with TRBJ1-1, with TRBD1 matching over 10 bases. The CDR3 has 19 amino acids. Germline CDR1 and CDR2: SGHTA and FQGNSA. With V trimmed by 7 bases and J by 0 bases, 17 bases remained unmatched. The CDR3 loop reads CASKLRPGQGSPLNTEAFF. In DNA, the CDR3 is TGTGCCAGCAAACTTAGACCGGGACAGGGGTCCCCTTTGAACACTGAAGCTTTCTTT.

CDR3 protein: CASSPLGSERYSNQPQHF. In nucleotides, the CDR3 is TGTGCCAGCAGCCCTTTAGGGAGTGAGCGTTATAGCAATCAGCCCCAGCATTTT. The chain joins TRBV7-2 to TRBJ1-5; unclear D gene. CDR1 and CDR2 (germline): SGHTA, FQGNSA. The CDR3 runs 18 residues. The V end lost 5 bases, the J end lost 0 bases, and 20 bases lay between the germline ends.

This clonotype showed up just a few times. The chain combines TRBV2 with TRBJ2-5; D unclear. V was pared by 6 bases and J by 5 bases, with 10 bases between. This CDR3 has 12 residues. Germline CDR1 reads SNHLY; CDR2 reads FYNNEI. In DNA form, the CDR3 reads TGTGCCAGCAGCCTGGGAATTGAGACCCAGTACTTC. Translation gives CASSLGIETQYF.

There are many counts of this clonotype. V and J are TRBV2 and TRBJ2-7; TRBD1 is a possible D gene (6 bases). The CDR3 has 14 amino acids. Germline V CDR1 and CDR2: SNHLY, FYNNEI. Trimming removed 4 bases from V and 6 bases from J, with 16 bases in between. The chain's CDR3 is CASSVWDNLGEQYF. CDR3 in DNA: TGTGCCAGCAGTGTTTGGGACAACCTTGGCGAGCAGTACTTC.